This entry lists 9 T cell receptor beta chains sequenced from one sample in a study of T-cell reconstitution after alpha-beta-depleted transplantation in children. Molecular barcoding with unique molecular identifiers was used for the TCRbeta library. Each CDR3 protein is one row after TCRdb ran MiXCR on the PCR reads. The table lists fewer than 750,000 distinct CDR3 sequences, 25% to 30% of them singletons. The input for sequencing was PBMCs, taken before TCRalphabeta/CD19-depleted stem cell transplant. These receptors were taken from a boy in the first two years of life with Wiskott-Aldrich syndrome, due to receive a stem cell transplant.

The chain has TRBV20-1 and TRBJ2-4; D not certain. V dropped 3 bases and J dropped 2 bases, with 11 bases sitting between them. The CDR3 is made up of 14 amino acids. Germline CDR1 reads DFQATT; CDR2 reads SNEGSKA (reference sequence). The CDR3 loop is CSARADGPKNIQYF. CDR3 DNA: TGCAGTGCTAGGGCCGACGGCCCCAAAAACATTCAGTACTTC.

The V gene is TRBV20-1, the J gene TRBJ2-7, with TRBD2 matching 9 bases. Trimming cost V 4 bases and J 5 bases; bases outside gene matches: 6. In germline, CDR1 is DFQATT, CDR2 SNEGSKA (reference sequence). This CDR3 comprises 13 residues. The CDR3 protein is CSAILAGRDEQYF. As DNA, the CDR3 is TGCAGTGCTATCCTAGCGGGAAGGGACGAGCAGTACTTC.

This clonotype was counted once. The chain has TRBV5-4 and TRBJ2-1, with 10 nucleotides matching TRBD2. Germline values: CDR1 SGHNT, CDR2 YYREEE (reference sequence). CDR3 length: 19 residues. Germline trimming cut 0 bases from V and 1 base from J; bases unmatched to any gene: 10. CDR3 DNA: TGTGCCAGCAGCTTGGTGGCAGCTAGCGGGAGATCGTCCTACAATGAGCAGTTCTTC. This translates into CASSLVAASGRSSYNEQFF.

Many counts were recorded for this clonotype. The chain combines TRBV12-3 or TRBV12-4 with TRBJ2-3; D not certain. V lost 3 bases, J lost 1 base, and 5 bases lay in between. This CDR3 has 13 residues. The CDR3 DNA sequence: TGTGCCAGCAGTTTTAGGGGCACAGATACGCAGTATTTT. Encoded protein: CASSFRGTDTQYF.

The chain has TRBV5-1 and TRBJ1-6; the D is unclear. CDR3 size: 14 residues. Trimming took 2 bases from V and 6 from J, leaving 9 bases between them. Looked up from germline, CDR1 is SGHRS and CDR2 is YFSETQ. CDR3 coding DNA: TGCGCCAGCAGCTTCGTCGATTTTAATTCACCCCTCCACTTT. The encoded protein is CASSFVDFNSPLHF.

This clonotype has a handful of counts. Here the CDR3 DNA reads TGTGCCATCTCAAGGGTCGCAGGCACAGATACGCAGTATTTT. Translated: CAISRVAGTDTQYF. V gene TRBV10-3 combines with J gene TRBJ2-3; no clear D gene. Deletions cut 8 bases from V and 1 base from J, with 13 bases between. The CDR3 runs 14 residues. Germline V CDR1 and CDR2: ENHRY, SYGVKD.

A single count supports this clonotype. CDR3 nucleotides: TGCAGTGCTAGACGGGACAGAGCCCAAGAGACCCAGTACTTC. Protein product: CSARRDRAQETQYF. This chain links TRBV20-1 with TRBJ2-5; TRBD1 aligns across 7 bases. The junction had 4 bases not matched to a gene; V was cut back by 2 bases and J by 1 base. In germline, CDR1 is DFQATT, CDR2 SNEGSKA (reference sequence). The CDR3 totals 14 residues.

This clonotype was seen just once. The chain links TRBV6-5 to TRBJ2-3; D may be TRBD1 or TRBD2 (5 bases each). Germline values: CDR1 MNHEY, CDR2 SVGAGI. V was trimmed by 2 bases and J by 2 bases, leaving 14 bases between them. There are 16 residues in the CDR3. The CDR3 spells CASSYRGEPLTDTQYF. The CDR3 region has the DNA TGTGCCAGCAGTTACAGGGGAGAGCCGCTCACAGATACGCAGTATTTT.

The CDR3 sequence: CASNGVPMNTEAFF. DNA for the CDR3: TGTGCCAGTAACGGGGTCCCGATGAACACTGAAGCTTTCTTT. J is TRBJ1-1 and V is TRBV12-3 or TRBV12-4; D uncertain. The CDR3 is made up of 14 amino acids. V dropped 9 bases and J dropped 0 bases, with 14 bases sitting between them.